This T cell receptor (beta chain) is drawn from a study of T cell responses to AZD1222 COVID-19 vaccine. On this clone: Its antigen is still unknown.

V was trimmed by 8 bases and J by 4 bases, leaving 15 bases between them. Germline V lookup: CDR1 MNHEY, CDR2 SVGAGI. This CDR3 comprises 15 residues. Findings and caveats of the study: Vaccine-associated CD4 TCRs ranged over spike, dominating at 160-218 and 743-854.

Libraries were prepared by immunoSEQ multiplex PCR; TCRdb keeps only in-frame clonotypes and omits some of them. The data contain some 100,000 clones, 87% of them singletons. Material: peripheral blood, obtained on day 0 of AZD1222 vaccination. The TCR was taken from an adult in good health. The chain joins TRBV6-5 to TRBJ2-6; D is perhaps TRBD1 or TRBD2 (5 bases each). CDR3 region: CASRQFRDGANVLTF. The CDR3 coding sequence is TGTGCCAGCCGCCAGTTCAGGGACGGGGCCAACGTCCTGACTTTC.